This T cell receptor beta chain emerged from a study of blood T cells in healthy people across ages (dated by TCRdb to about 2015). Regarding the complete study: Template switching captured roughly one uniquely barcoded TCR beta cDNA molecule per two T cells in model experiments. Using deep sequencing normalized with unique cDNA molecular identifiers, the study measured how TCR beta repertoire diversity changes with age. Four age groups were formed from the donors: young (average 16 years), middle-aged (around 37), aged (about 68) and long-lived (less than 85). To avoid experimental bias, donors of different ages were distributed randomly across sequencing lanes. For two donors (one aged 18 to 29 and one aged 80 or older), the study analyzed two additional independent replicas of 1 million unique cDNA reads from the same blood draw. Beyond this particular receptor, the publication reports: Observed TCR beta diversity correlated strongly with the percentage of naive T cells measured by flow cytometry. Compared with the aged group, more naive CD4+ T cells, fewer expanded clones and increased TCR diversity were shown by the long-lived group, suggesting age selection. As age increased, observed TCR beta diversity per million T cells dropped in a roughly linear way, and a significant reduction was already evident by age 40. Total diversity estimates from one million sequenced T cells were considered lower bounds and underestimates. The CMV infection status of donors was not known, potentially confounding age-related changes in expanded clonotypes. Bulk unsorted PBMC profiling prevented conclusive comparison of naive and antigen-experienced compartments.

Systemically healthy Caucasian individuals from Russia, 39 in total and aged roughly 6 to 90 years, were included as donors. Each donor gave ten milliliters of peripheral blood, collected into EDTA-treated Vacutainer tubes. Ficoll-Paque density-gradient centrifugation was used to isolate PBMCs, with at least 7 million per sample. Total RNA, at least 6 micrograms per sample, was extracted from PBMCs with Trizol reagent. Naive CD45RAhigh/CD27high T cell percentages were measured by flow cytometry on a PBMC aliquot from every donor. To note about this clonotype: What this receptor recognizes is not known. No clone much larger than this one lies a single base away; base qualities are absent.

The CDR3 goes from the cysteine to the phenylalanine over 15 residues. Only CDR3 DNA is held: 45 bases, read in frame from base 1. V has 6 bases trimmed and J has 5 bases trimmed; junction bases matching no gene number 12. The protocol used for the library was 5' RACE. The sequencing machine was an Illumina HiSeq 2500. A second roughly 6 to 12 cycle PCR used a sample-barcoded 5' primer and a J-beta primer mix. A template-switch 5' adaptor carrying 12 random nucleotides introduced a unique molecular identifier onto each TCR beta cDNA molecule. Each sample yielded at least 3 million CDR3-containing paired-end reads. First-strand cDNA synthesis was performed from all RNA using the Mint cDNA synthesis kit, with priming by a TRBC-specific oligonucleotide. All cDNA was treated with uracil-DNA glycosylase and then went through a first 18-cycle PCR with the universal primers M1SS and BC2_uni_R. Per the original workflow: For normalization, 1 million high-quality reads, each with a distinct molecular identifier, were randomly selected from each sample. Reads with shared molecular identifiers were discarded instead of being binned into consensus sequences. CDR3 identification, clonotype clustering and error correction used MiTCR with a Q25 quality threshold and the strictest error-elimination algorithm. A nonparametric unseen species model with Euler transformation was used to estimate a lower bound on total TCR beta diversity. TCRdb reworked the public reads: Q25 trimming with fastp, MiXCR clone assembly, productive beta chains retained. Every distinct CDR3 protein forms one entry, paired with its most common genes and DNA. Here the V and J calls rest on TCRdb's processing, not on the authors' analysis. In this sample the table shows some 860,000 distinct CDR3 sequences, about 61% of which occur a single time. The top ten constitute roughly 25% of the sample.

This sequence uses TRBV12-3 or TRBV12-4 and TRBJ1-2; 7 central nucleotides agree with TRBD1. The receptor was derived from a man aged 35-49 years in good health. Sequencing was performed on blood. The CDR3 has the sequence CASSWGTGEFYGYTF. The sequence in DNA is TGTGCCAGCAGCTGGGGAACAGGGGAGTTTTATGGCTACACCTTC.